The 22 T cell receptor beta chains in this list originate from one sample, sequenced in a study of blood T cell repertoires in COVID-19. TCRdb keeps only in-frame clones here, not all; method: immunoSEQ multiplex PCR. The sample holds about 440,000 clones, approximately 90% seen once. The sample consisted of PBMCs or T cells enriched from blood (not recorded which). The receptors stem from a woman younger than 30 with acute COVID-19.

The chain's CDR3 is CASSLLAGSYNEQFF. DNA for the CDR3: TGCGCCAGCAGCCTTTTAGCGGGCTCCTACAATGAGCAGTTCTTC. This chain links TRBV4-1 with TRBJ2-1; TRBD2 matches at 7 bases. V lost 4 bases and J lost 0; bases outside the gene matches: 3. The CDR3 spans 15 residues. Germline CDR1 MGHRA, CDR2 YSYEKL.

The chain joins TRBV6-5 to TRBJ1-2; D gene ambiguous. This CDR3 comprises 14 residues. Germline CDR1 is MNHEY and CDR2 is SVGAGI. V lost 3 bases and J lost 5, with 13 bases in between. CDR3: CASSYSLELYGYTF. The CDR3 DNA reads TGTGCCAGCAGTTATTCCTTGGAGCTTTATGGCTACACCTTC.

The CDR3 DNA follows: TGTGCCAGCAGGACGAGGGACAGATATGGAAACACCATATATTTT. The encoded protein is CASRTRDRYGNTIYF. The chain combines TRBV6-5 with TRBJ1-3; TRBD1 aligns across 7 bases. CDR1 is MNHEY and CDR2 is SVGAGI in the germline V gene. J lost 3 bases, V lost 6 bases, and 8 bases had no gene match. The CDR3 totals 15 residues.

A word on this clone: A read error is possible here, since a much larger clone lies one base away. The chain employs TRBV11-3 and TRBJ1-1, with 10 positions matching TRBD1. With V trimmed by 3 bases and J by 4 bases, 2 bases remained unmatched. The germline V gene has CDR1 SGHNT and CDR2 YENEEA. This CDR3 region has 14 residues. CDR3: CASSLGQGFTEAFF. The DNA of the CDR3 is TGTGCCAGCAGCTTGGGACAGGGGTTCACTGAAGCTTTCTTT.

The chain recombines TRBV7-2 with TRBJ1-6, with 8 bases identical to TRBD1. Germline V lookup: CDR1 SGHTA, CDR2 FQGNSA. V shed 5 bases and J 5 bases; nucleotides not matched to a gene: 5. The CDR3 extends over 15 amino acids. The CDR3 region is CASSGRTGNNSPLHF. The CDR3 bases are TGTGCCAGCAGCGGCAGGACAGGGAATAATTCACCCCTCCACTTT.

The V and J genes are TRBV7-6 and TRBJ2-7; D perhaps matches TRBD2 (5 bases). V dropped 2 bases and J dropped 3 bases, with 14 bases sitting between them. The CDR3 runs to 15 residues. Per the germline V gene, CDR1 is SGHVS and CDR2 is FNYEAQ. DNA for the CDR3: TGTGCCAGCAGCTTACGGACTGGCAAGGACTACGAGCAGTACTTC. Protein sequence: CASSLRTGKDYEQYF.

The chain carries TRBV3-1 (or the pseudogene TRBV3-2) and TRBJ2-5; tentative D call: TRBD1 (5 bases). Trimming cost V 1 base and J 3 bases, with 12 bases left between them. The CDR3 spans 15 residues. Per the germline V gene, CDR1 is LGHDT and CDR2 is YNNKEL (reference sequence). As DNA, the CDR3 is TGTGCCAGCAGCCAAGGGGGCAGTTACAAAGAGACCCAGTACTTC. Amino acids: CASSQGGSYKETQYF.

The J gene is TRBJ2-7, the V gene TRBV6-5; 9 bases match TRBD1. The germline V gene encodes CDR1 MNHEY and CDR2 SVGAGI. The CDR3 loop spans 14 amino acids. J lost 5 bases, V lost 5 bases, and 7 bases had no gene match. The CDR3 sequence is CASSPGTGKDEQYF. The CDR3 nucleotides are TGTGCCAGCAGTCCCGGGACAGGGAAGGACGAGCAGTACTTC.

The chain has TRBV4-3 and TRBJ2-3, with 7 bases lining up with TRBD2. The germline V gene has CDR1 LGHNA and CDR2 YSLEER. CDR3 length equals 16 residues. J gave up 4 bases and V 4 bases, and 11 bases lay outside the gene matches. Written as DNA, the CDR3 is TGCGCCAGCAGCCTAGGCCAGGGAGGGCCCTCAGATACGCAGTATTTT. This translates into CASSLGQGGPSDTQYF.

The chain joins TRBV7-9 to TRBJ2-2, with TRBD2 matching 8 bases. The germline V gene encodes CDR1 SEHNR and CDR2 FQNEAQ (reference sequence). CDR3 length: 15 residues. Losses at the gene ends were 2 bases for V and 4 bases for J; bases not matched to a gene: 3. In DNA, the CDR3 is TGTGCCAGCAGCTTATTAGGGACTAGCACCGGGGAGCTGTTTTTT. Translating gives CASSLLGTSTGELFF.

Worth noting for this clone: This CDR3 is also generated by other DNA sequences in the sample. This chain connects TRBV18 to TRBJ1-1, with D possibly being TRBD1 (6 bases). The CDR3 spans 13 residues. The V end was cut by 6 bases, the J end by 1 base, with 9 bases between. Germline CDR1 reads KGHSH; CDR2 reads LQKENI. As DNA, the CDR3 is TGTGCCAGCTCCGGGACACAGAACACTGAAGCTTTCTTT. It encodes CASSGTQNTEAFF.

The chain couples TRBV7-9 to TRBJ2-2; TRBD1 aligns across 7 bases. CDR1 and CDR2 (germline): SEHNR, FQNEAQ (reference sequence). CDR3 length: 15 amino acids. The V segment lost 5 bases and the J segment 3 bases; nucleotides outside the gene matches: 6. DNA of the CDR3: TGTGCCAGCAGCCCCGGGACAGCCTACACCGGGGAGCTGTTTTTT. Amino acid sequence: CASSPGTAYTGELFF.

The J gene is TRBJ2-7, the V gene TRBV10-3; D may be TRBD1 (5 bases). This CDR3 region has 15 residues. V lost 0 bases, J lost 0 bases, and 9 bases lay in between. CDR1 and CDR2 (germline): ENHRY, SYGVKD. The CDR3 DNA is TGTGCCATCAGTGAGTCTTTCGACAGCTCCTACGAGCAGTACTTC. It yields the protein CAISESFDSSYEQYF.

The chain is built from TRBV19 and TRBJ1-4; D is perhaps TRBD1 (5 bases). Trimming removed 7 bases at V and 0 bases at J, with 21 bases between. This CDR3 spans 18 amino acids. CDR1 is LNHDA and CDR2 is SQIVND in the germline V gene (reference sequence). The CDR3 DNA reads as TGTGCCAGTACCGACCGGGGGGTCGTAAGTGCAACTAATGAAAAACTGTTTTTT. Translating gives CASTDRGVVSATNEKLFF.

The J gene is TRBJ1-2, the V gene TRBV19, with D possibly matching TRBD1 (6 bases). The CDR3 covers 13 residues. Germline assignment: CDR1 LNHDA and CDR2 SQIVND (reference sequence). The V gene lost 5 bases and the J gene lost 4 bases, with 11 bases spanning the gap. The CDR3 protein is CASSAGAPYGYTF. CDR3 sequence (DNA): TGTGCCAGTAGTGCAGGGGCTCCCTATGGCTACACCTTC.

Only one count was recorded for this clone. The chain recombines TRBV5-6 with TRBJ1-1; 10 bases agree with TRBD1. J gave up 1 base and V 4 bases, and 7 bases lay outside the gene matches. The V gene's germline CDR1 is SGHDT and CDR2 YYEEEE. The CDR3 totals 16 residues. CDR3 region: CASSRGQGRWNTEAFF. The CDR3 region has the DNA TGTGCCAGCAGCCGGGGACAGGGGAGGTGGAACACTGAAGCTTTCTTT.

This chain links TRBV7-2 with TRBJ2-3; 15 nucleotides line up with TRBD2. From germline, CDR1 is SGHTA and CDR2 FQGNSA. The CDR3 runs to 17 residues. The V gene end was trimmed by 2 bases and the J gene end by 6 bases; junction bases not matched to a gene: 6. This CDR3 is CASSLYGLAGGGDTQYF. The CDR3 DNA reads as TGTGCCAGCAGCTTATACGGACTAGCGGGAGGGGGGGATACGCAGTATTTT.

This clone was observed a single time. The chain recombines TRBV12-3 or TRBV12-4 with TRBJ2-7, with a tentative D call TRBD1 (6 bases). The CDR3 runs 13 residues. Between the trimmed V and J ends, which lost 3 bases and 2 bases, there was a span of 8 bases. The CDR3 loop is CASSFTGPYEQYF. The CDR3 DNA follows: TGTGCCAGCAGTTTTACAGGGCCCTACGAGCAGTACTTC.

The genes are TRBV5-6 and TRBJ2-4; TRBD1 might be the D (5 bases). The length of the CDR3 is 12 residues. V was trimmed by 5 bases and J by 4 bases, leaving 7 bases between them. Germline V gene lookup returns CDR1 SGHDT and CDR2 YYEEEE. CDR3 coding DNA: TGTGCCAGCAGGAGACAGAAAAACATTCAGTACTTC. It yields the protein CASRRQKNIQYF. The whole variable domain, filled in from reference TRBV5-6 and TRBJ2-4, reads DAGVTQSPTHLIKTRGQQVTLRCSPKSGHDTVSWYQQALGQGPQFIFQYYEEEERQRGNFPDRFSGHQFPNYSSELNVNALLLGDSALYLCASRRQKNIQYFGAGTRLSVL.

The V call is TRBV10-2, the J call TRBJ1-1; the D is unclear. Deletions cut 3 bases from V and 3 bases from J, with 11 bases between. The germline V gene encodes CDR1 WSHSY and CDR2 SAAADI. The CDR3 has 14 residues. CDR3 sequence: CASSEEGLYTEAFF. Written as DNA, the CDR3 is TGCGCCAGCAGTGAAGAGGGTCTTTACACTGAAGCTTTCTTT.

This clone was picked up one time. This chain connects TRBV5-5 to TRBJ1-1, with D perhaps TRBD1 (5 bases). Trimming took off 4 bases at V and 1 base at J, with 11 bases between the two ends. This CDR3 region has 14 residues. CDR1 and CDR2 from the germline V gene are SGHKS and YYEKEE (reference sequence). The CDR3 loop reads CASSLWRGNTEAFF. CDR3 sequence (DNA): TGTGCCAGCAGCCTTTGGAGGGGGAACACTGAAGCTTTCTTT.

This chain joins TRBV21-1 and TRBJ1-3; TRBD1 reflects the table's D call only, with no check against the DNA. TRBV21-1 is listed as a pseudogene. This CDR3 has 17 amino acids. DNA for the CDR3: TGTGCCAGCACCCTACGAACGACAGTGCACTCTGGAAACACCATATATTTT. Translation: CASTLRTTVHSGNTIYF.